The rows below give T cell receptor beta chains drawn from one sample of a study of blood T cell repertoires in COVID-19. Clones were read by immunoSEQ multiplex PCR, and TCRdb kept only the in-frame ones, dropping some. The sample holds 350,000 to 400,000 clones, roughly 86% seen once. The material sequenced was PBMCs or T cells enriched from blood (not recorded which). The source is a young woman who had recovered from COVID-19. The CDR3 runs from the conserved cysteine through the conserved F or W. The D gene is left open where the match is weak. Size is stated for part of the rows, as once, few or many counts, or as a class when the clone is expanded.

v_gene	j_gene	abundance	d_gene	CDR3nt	CDR3aa
TRBV10-3	TRBJ2-2	once	TRBD2	TGTGCCACCCAAAGCGGGAGCGTGACCGGGGAGCTGTTTTTT	CATQSGSVTGELFF
TRBV19	TRBJ1-1	once	.	TGTGCCAGTAGGCAAAGTATAAAGGGGCGGACTGAAGCTTTCTTT	CASRQSIKGRTEAFF
TRBV2	TRBJ2-1	once	TRBD1	TGTGCCAGCAGTGAAGCGGCGGCAGGGGGCGGTGAGCAGTTCTTC	CASSEAAAGGGEQFF
TRBV6-6	TRBJ2-1	.	.	TGTGCCAGCAGAGGGGGGGGCCAGGACAATGAGCAGTTCTTC	CASRGGGQDNEQFF
TRBV7-6	TRBJ1-6	.	.	TGTGCCAGCAGCTTAGCGGGTGGTCAGGGTTCACCACCCCTCCACTTT	CASSLAGGQGSPPLHF
TRBV27	TRBJ1-5	.	.	TGTGCCAGCAGAGCGGGGACAAATAGCAATCAGCCCCAGCATTTT	CASRAGTNSNQPQHF
TRBV4-2	TRBJ2-2	.	.	TGTGCCAGCAGCCAAGAGACACTCAACACCGGGGAGCTGTTTTTT	CASSQETLNTGELFF
TRBV2	TRBJ2-1	.	TRBD2	TGTGCCAGCAGTGGCCAGCGGGGGGTAAATGAGCAGTTCTTC	CASSGQRGVNEQFF
TRBV24-1	TRBJ1-5	.	.	TGTGCCACCAGTGATTCGCCCGTAGGGGCCCAGCATTTT	CATSDSPVGAQHF
TRBV14	TRBJ2-7	.	.	TGTGCCAGCAGCCCCGGACACATTTCCTACGAGCAGTACTTC	CASSPGHISYEQYF
TRBV28	TRBJ1-1	once	TRBD1	TGTGCCAGCAGTTTGCGAGCAAGTACAGGGGCGAACACTGAAGCTTTCTTT	CASSLRASTGANTEAFF